The rows below give T cell receptor beta chains drawn from one sample of a study of regulatory T cells in long-lasting Graves disease. From the multiplex PCR reads, TCRdb called clonotypes with MiXCR, one entry per CDR3 protein. The profile shows roughly 520,000 distinct CDR3 sequences, about 12% of them singletons. The same data also contributed to another study, on T cells in Graves' hyperthyroidism and ophthalmopathy.

Sequenced material: peripheral blood mononuclear cells (PBMCs), taken at new diagnosis, from a patient treated with antithyroid drugs. The receptors stem from a young woman with Graves disease. The CDR3 runs from the conserved cysteine through the conserved F or W. The D gene is left open where the match is weak. The size field is filled for only some rows; it gives once, few, many or a size class.

j_gene | d_gene | abundance | v_gene | CDR3nt | CDR3aa
TRBJ2-1 | TRBD1 | many | TRBV10-3 | TGTGCCATCAGTGAGGGAAGACAGGGAGCCCTGAGTGAGCAGTTCTTC | CAISEGRQGALSEQFF
TRBJ1-5 | NA | many | TRBV6-1 | TGTGCCAGCAGGACCAGAGATTATAGCAATCAGCCCCAGCATTTT | CASRTRDYSNQPQHF
TRBJ1-6 | NA | once | TRBV7-9 | TGTGCCAGCAGCATCCGACAGTCTAATTCACCCCTCCACTTT | CASSIRQSNSPLHF
TRBJ1-6 | NA | many | TRBV27 | TGTGCCAGCAGTTTTATCGGGAGAAGATCACCCCTCCACTTT | CASSFIGRRSPLHF
TRBJ1-1 | NA | once | TRBV24-1 | TGTGCCAGCAGTCCACTGGACATCTGGGGTGAAGCTTTCTTT | CASSPLDIWGEAFF
TRBJ1-5 | NA | NA | TRBV4-2 | TGCGCCAGCAGCCACTCCCGACAGGGCAATCAGCCCCAGCATTTT | CASSHSRQGNQPQHF
TRBJ2-1 | NA | few | TRBV19 | TGTGCCAGTAGTATAGGGGTAGACAAGTTCTTC | CASSIGVDKFF
TRBJ2-7 | NA | few | TRBV4-1 | TGCGCCAGCAGCCAAGATGGCCTAACTAGGTACTTC | CASSQDGLTRYF
TRBJ2-3 | NA | few | TRBV30 | TGTGCCTGGAGTGTCCTAGATACGCAGTATTTT | CAWSVLDTQYF
TRBJ2-7 | NA | many | TRBV6-1 | TGTGCCAGCAAGTTTGGGGGGCTGGTGGGCGAGCAGTACTTC | CASKFGGLVGEQYF
TRBJ2-7 | NA | many | TRBV12-3/TRBV12-4 | TGTGCCAGCAGAACCGACAGGTCGAGTGACGAGCAGTACTTC | CASRTDRSSDEQYF
TRBJ2-5 | NA | many | TRBV18 | TGTGCCAGCTCACCAGTCACAGAGATTTCCCGGGAGACCCAGTACTTC | CASSPVTEISRETQYF
TRBJ2-5 | TRBD1 | many | TRBV7-2 | TGTGCCAGCAGCTTCCCCTGGACAGGGTCGAGAGAGACCCAGTACTTC | CASSFPWTGSRETQYF
TRBJ2-2 | NA | NA | TRBV28 | TGTGCCAGCAGTTTATTAGACAGGAACACCGAGGAGCTGTTTTTT | CASSLLDRNTEELFF
TRBJ2-3 | NA | NA | TRBV6-1 | TGTGCCTTAGCAGAGCGGCGTGGGGCAGATACGCAGTATTTT | CALAERRGADTQYF
TRBJ2-1 | NA | many | TRBV30 | TGTGCCTGGAGTCTCTTAGGGTTAGGAGTGAATGAGCAGTTCTTC | CAWSLLGLGVNEQFF
TRBJ1-5 | NA | few | TRBV7-2 | TGTGCCAGCAGCTTAGGGTGGCATCAGCCCCAGCATTTT | CASSLGWHQPQHF
TRBJ2-6 | NA | many | TRBV12-3/TRBV12-4 | TGTGCCAGCAGTTTAGTCCCCCGTTGGCAATTTTCTGGGGCCAACGTCCTGACTTTC | CASSLVPRWQFSGANVLTF
TRBJ1-5 | NA | many | TRBV2 | TGTGCCAGCAGTGCCGGACTTCTGCCCTCTCGCAATCAGCCCCAGCATTTT | CASSAGLLPSRNQPQHF
TRBJ1-5 | NA | many | TRBV7-9 | TGTGCCAGCAGCTTGGGGGCAGGTCTGGCCCAGCATTTT | CASSLGAGLAQHF
TRBJ2-5 | TRBD2 | many | TRBV9 | TGTGCCAGCAGCGTAGGCGGGGGAGACCAAGAGACCCAGTACTTC | CASSVGGGDQETQYF
TRBJ2-2 | NA | many | TRBV27 | TGTGCCAGCAGCCTGATTTCCGGGACCACCGGGGAGCTGTTTTTT | CASSLISGTTGELFF
TRBJ2-3 | TRBD2 | many | TRBV6-2/TRBV6-3 | TGTGCCAGCAGTTACCCCGGGGGTATCGGGACTAGCGATGGAGACACAGATACGCAGTATTTT | CASSYPGGIGTSDGDTDTQYF
TRBJ2-1 | NA | few | TRBV5-6 | TGTGCCAGCAGCTTCGGCAGGGTGTGGCTCCCTTTCAATGAGCAGTTCTTC | CASSFGRVWLPFNEQFF
TRBJ2-2 | NA | many | TRBV12-3/TRBV12-4 | TGTGCCAGCAGCCAACGGGGGTCTACCGGGGAGCTGTTTTTT | CASSQRGSTGELFF
TRBJ1-2 | TRBD1 | NA | TRBV7-9 | TGTGCCAGCAGCATAGCCACCGGGACAGGGGTCCTCATATACACCTTC | CASSIATGTGVLIYTF
TRBJ2-5 | TRBD2 | many | TRBV24-1 | TGTGCCACCAGTCCCCCAGCGGGAGGAGAGACCCAGTACTTC | CATSPPAGGETQYF
TRBJ2-5 | NA | many | TRBV7-2 | TGTGCCAGCAGCCCGACGACAGGATCTAAGAGTCCCCAGTACTTC | CASSPTTGSKSPQYF
TRBJ1-1 | NA | few | TRBV12-3/TRBV12-4 | TGTGCCAGCAGGGTCCAAAGGGGGGACACTGAAGCTTTCTTT | CASRVQRGDTEAFF
TRBJ2-7 | NA | many | TRBV6-5 | TGTGCCAGCAGTTACTCCTTGGAGCTACACTCCTACGAGCAGTACTTC | CASSYSLELHSYEQYF
TRBJ2-7 | TRBD1 | few | TRBV11-1 | TGTGCCAGCAGTCGTTCCGGGACAGGGAACTACGAGCAGTACTTC | CASSRSGTGNYEQYF
TRBJ1-4 | NA | NA | TRBV7-2 | TGTGCCAGCAGCTCCACCGGGTATCGATCGACTAATGAAAAACTGTTTTTT | CASSSTGYRSTNEKLFF
TRBJ2-5 | NA | many | TRBV6-5 | TGTGCCAGCAGTTCATTAGAGGGGCCCCAAGAGACCCAGTACTTC | CASSSLEGPQETQYF
TRBJ2-1 | TRBD2 | many | TRBV29-1 | TGCAGCGTTGAAGAGGTCACTAGCGGGATCAACAATGAGCAGTTCTTC | CSVEEVTSGINNEQFF
TRBJ2-2 | TRBD1 | NA | TRBV20-1 | TGCAGTGCTCTCTCCGGAGACAGGGGGACCGGGGAGCTGTTTTTT | CSALSGDRGTGELFF
TRBJ2-1 | NA | NA | TRBV4-2 | TGTGCCAGCAGCCAAGCAGAGTACAATGAGCAGTTCTTC | CASSQAEYNEQFF
TRBJ2-7 | NA | NA | TRBV11-2 | TGTGCCAGCAGACCACTAGGGCCCCACGAGCAGTACTTC | CASRPLGPHEQYF
TRBJ2-5 | TRBD2 | few | TRBV19 | TGTGCCAGTAGTATGAGGCTAGCGGACGGAAAGACCCAGTACTTC | CASSMRLADGKTQYF
TRBJ1-3 | NA | few | TRBV4-1 | TGCGCCAGCAGGCAAGTGGGGCATGGAAACACCATATATTTT | CASRQVGHGNTIYF
TRBJ2-7 | NA | many | TRBV28 | TGTGCCAGCAGTACTCAGGGTGTTTTCTCCTACGAGCAGTACTTC | CASSTQGVFSYEQYF
TRBJ1-1 | NA | many | TRBV28 | TGTGCCAGCAGTTCTCCGTCAGGGCCGAGCACTGAAGCTTTCTTT | CASSSPSGPSTEAFF
TRBJ2-3 | TRBD2 | many | TRBV28 | TGTGCCAGCAGTCCTCGGACTAGCGGGAGGGGTACAGATACGCAGTATTTT | CASSPRTSGRGTDTQYF
TRBJ1-2 | TRBD1 | many | TRBV28 | TGTGCCAGCAGTTCCACCGCGGGGACAGACTATGGCTACACCTTC | CASSSTAGTDYGYTF
TRBJ2-5 | TRBD2 | many | TRBV2 | TGTGCCAGCAGAATCTCCCTAGCGGAGCGGAAAGAGACCCAGTACTTC | CASRISLAERKETQYF
TRBJ1-1 | NA | many | TRBV20-1 | TGCGGGGGAACAGGTTACCTCACTGAAGCTTTCTTT | CGGTGYLTEAFF
TRBJ2-3 | TRBD1 | many | TRBV20-1 | TGCAGTGCCACTAGACAGGGGGCAGATACGCAGTATTTT | CSATRQGADTQYF
TRBJ2-1 | TRBD2 | few | TRBV5-1 | TGCGCCAGCAGAGCCGGGACTAGCGGGATTACGAGTGAGCAGTTCTTC | CASRAGTSGITSEQFF
TRBJ1-6 | NA | many | TRBV4-1 | TGCGCCAGCAGACTGGACCTTCTCTCCTATAATTCACCCCTCCACTTT | CASRLDLLSYNSPLHF
TRBJ2-3 | TRBD2 | many | TRBV2 | TGTGCCAGCAGTGAGACTAGCGGGAGCCCGAATACGCAGTATTTT | CASSETSGSPNTQYF
TRBJ2-7 | NA | many | TRBV28 | TGTGCCAGCAGTTTACGGAGTCAGCTCCTAAGCTTGGGATACGAGCAGTACTTC | CASSLRSQLLSLGYEQYF
TRBJ1-1 | NA | many | TRBV2 | TGTGCCAGCAGGGGGATTTGGGGGGGCGGTGAAGCTTTCTTT | CASRGIWGGGEAFF
TRBJ2-1 | TRBD2 | many | TRBV15 | TGTGCCACCAGCTCCGGCGGGAGTCTCAATGAGCAGTTCTTC | CATSSGGSLNEQFF
TRBJ2-3 | TRBD2 | few | TRBV18 | TGTGCCAGCTCACCCCTCGTTAGGGACTACCTCTTTGATACGCAGTATTTT | CASSPLVRDYLFDTQYF
TRBJ2-3 | NA | NA | TRBV20-1 | TGCAGTGCTAGAGTGACAGGAACAGATACGCAGTATTTT | CSARVTGTDTQYF
TRBJ2-1 | NA | few | TRBV7-2 | TGTGCCAGCAGCTTATCTTGGGGCAATGAGCAGTTCTTC | CASSLSWGNEQFF
TRBJ2-3 | NA | few | TRBV15 | TGTGCCACCAGCGGGTCCCAGGGTCGAACAGATACGCAGTATTTT | CATSGSQGRTDTQYF
TRBJ2-7 | NA | many | TRBV3-1 | TGTGCCAGCAGCCAAGATGTTGGATTTATGGGCTACGAGCAGTACTTC | CASSQDVGFMGYEQYF
TRBJ2-7 | TRBD1 | many | TRBV2 | TGTGCCAGCAGTGCGGACAGGGGAACAGGTGTCTACGAGCAGTACTTC | CASSADRGTGVYEQYF
TRBJ1-2 | NA | many | TRBV18 | TGTGCCAGCTCACCACCGGACGGACATGGCTACACCTTC | CASSPPDGHGYTF
TRBJ2-1 | TRBD2 | many | TRBV6-1 | TGTGCCAGCAGTGACCTAGCGGGGAGCTCCTACAATGAGCAGTTCTTC | CASSDLAGSSYNEQFF